The TCR beta chain described here comes from a study of blood T cells in healthy people across ages. A sample-barcoded 5' primer and a J-beta primer mix were used in a second PCR of roughly 7 to 11 cycles. Each cDNA was tagged by a template-switch adaptor containing 12 random nucleotides. TCRdb re-called the 5' RACE reads through MiXCR, storing one row per CDR3 protein. The data show over 1.5 million distinct CDR3 sequences, around half seen once. V was clipped by 3 bases and J by 1 base, with 15 bases between them. Germline CDR1 is DFQATT and CDR2 is SNEGSKA (reference sequence). The CDR3 spans 15 residues. Drawn from each donor were roughly 9.4 milliliters of peripheral blood. Isolation per sample recovered at least 7 million PBMCs.

V usage is TRBV20-1 and J usage is TRBJ2-5; a possible D gene is TRBD2 (6 bases). This receptor was taken from a woman in her thirties or forties in good health. What was sequenced was blood. CDR3 sequence: CSARWGLGGQETQYF. CDR3 DNA sequence: TGCAGTGCTAGGTGGGGACTGGGGGGCCAAGAGACCCAGTACTTC.